This T cell receptor (beta chain) was sequenced for a study of a mutant IDH1 vaccine in newly diagnosed glioma. The wider study: Patients began vaccination 4-6 weeks after radiotherapy alone, or with temozolomide cycles. Most patients had received both radiotherapy and temozolomide, the prior options being radiotherapy, temozolomide, or both.

As to this clone: The antigen is not known.

The CDR3 runs to 14 residues. Germline V gene sequence: CDR1 MNHEY, CDR2 SMNVEV (reference sequence). With 5 bases clipped from V and 8 bases from J, the junction kept 8 bases outside the gene matches. Libraries were prepared by immunoSEQ multiplex PCR; TCRdb keeps only in-frame clonotypes and omits some of them. This sample has 60,000 or so clones, with around 82% found just once. Sample time point: week 5, during vaccination. Each dose delivered 300 ug of mutant IDH1 20-mer peptide subcutaneously with imiquimod. The donors' diagnosis was new WHO grade 3 or 4 astrocytoma that was IDH1-mutant and ATRX-lost. General study findings and limits: Pseudoprogression seemingly bore no relation to changes in top peripheral T cell clonotypes.

The clonotype comes from a woman aged 18-35 years with glioma. Some clones in this sample may be carry-over from other donors' samples. The chain combines TRBV27 with TRBJ1-4; 7 bases are shared with TRBD1. The material was PBMCs, obtained from a glioma patient whose treatment included an IDH1 peptide vaccine. The DNA for the CDR3 is TGTGCCAGCAGTCAGGGGCAGGGGGACGAAAAACTGTTTTTT. Protein product: CASSQGQGDEKLFF.